A selection of T cell receptor beta chains follows, all from one sample in a study of T cells in Graves' hyperthyroidism and ophthalmopathy. In TCRdb, the multiplex PCR reads were re-called with MiXCR into one record per CDR3 protein. In the table there are around 570,000 distinct CDR3 sequences, 20% of which are singletons. What was sequenced was blood. The receptors here all came from a man aged 35 to 55 with Graves' ophthalmopathy. The CDR3 runs from the conserved cysteine through the conserved F or W. A D gene is named only where the DNA matches it firmly. The size of a clone is reported for some rows only, either as once, few or many, or as a class for expanded clones.

D	V	size	J	DNA	CDR3
TRBD1	TRBV20-1	few	TRBJ2-7	TGCAGTGCTCCCGTCTTTGGGACAGTAAGCTCCTACGAGCAGTACTTC	CSAPVFGTVSSYEQYF
.	TRBV11-2	.	TRBJ2-1	TGTGCCAGCAGCTTAGAGGGGACCGGCTACAATGAGCAGTTCTTC	CASSLEGTGYNEQFF
TRBD1	TRBV7-8	.	TRBJ1-1	TGTGCCAGCAGCCGTCGACAGGGCTACACTGAAGCTTTCTTT	CASSRRQGYTEAFF
.	TRBV30	many	TRBJ1-1	TGTGCCTGGAGGGATCCGGGACTGAACACTGAAGCTTTCTTT	CAWRDPGLNTEAFF
.	TRBV28	few	TRBJ2-2	TGTGCCAGCAGTTTAGGGCAGAATACCCCCTCCGTCTTTGGAACCGGGGAGCTGTTTTTT	CASSLGQNTPSVFGTGELFF
.	TRBV6-1	few	TRBJ1-5	TGTGCCAGCAGAGACAGGACCCAGCATTTT	CASRDRTQHF
.	TRBV5-1	.	TRBJ2-7	TGCGCCAGCAGCCCAGCGACTAGTTATTATGAGCAGTACTTC	CASSPATSYYEQYF
.	TRBV7-2	.	TRBJ1-5	TGTGCCAGCAGCTTAGGGTCCATTCGGGATCAGCCCCAGCATTTT	CASSLGSIRDQPQHF
.	TRBV6-9	few	TRBJ1-5	TGTGCCAGCAGTTATTCGACCGACCAGCCCCAGCATTTT	CASSYSTDQPQHF
.	TRBV6-1	.	TRBJ1-5	TGTGCCAGCAGTGAATTAGCCGTGGGTGCTCAGCCCCAGCATTTT	CASSELAVGAQPQHF
.	TRBV7-8	many	TRBJ1-1	TGTGCCAGCAGCTTAGCGCTAAGACATCGGAACACTGAAGCTTTCTTT	CASSLALRHRNTEAFF
TRBD1	TRBV6-1	few	TRBJ2-7	TGTGCCGGGGCCCTCGGGGACAGGAGGTACGAGCAGTACTTC	CAGALGDRRYEQYF
.	TRBV2	.	TRBJ1-3	TGTGCCAGCAGTTACTCGATTAGGACCTTCTCTGGAAACACCATATATTTT	CASSYSIRTFSGNTIYF
.	TRBV10-3	few	TRBJ1-2	TGTGCCACACAAGCCCAGGGTGACTATGGCTACACCTTC	CATQAQGDYGYTF
TRBD2	TRBV25-1	few	TRBJ2-5	TGTGCCAGCAGTGAATGGGCCGGGGGGGCGGGAGAGACCCAGTACTTC	CASSEWAGGAGETQYF
.	TRBV29-1	.	TRBJ1-4	TGCAGCGCTACGGACCAGGGTTGGGCAACTAATGAAAAACTGTTTTTT	CSATDQGWATNEKLFF
TRBD2	TRBV7-8	many	TRBJ2-1	TGTGCCAGCAGCTCGAGGCCGGGACTAGCGGGGGACAATGAGCAGTTCTTC	CASSSRPGLAGDNEQFF
.	TRBV28	.	TRBJ2-7	TGTGCCAGCAGTTTAGCGGGACCGCGCTACGAGCAGTACTTC	CASSLAGPRYEQYF
.	TRBV11-1	many	TRBJ1-1	TGTGTCGTCGGGCAGACGAACACTGAAGCTTTCTTT	CVVGQTNTEAFF
.	TRBV30	.	TRBJ2-6	TGTGCCTGGAGTGACATCTCTGGGGCCAACGTCCTGACTTTC	CAWSDISGANVLTF
TRBD1	TRBV5-1	.	TRBJ2-5	TGCGCCAGCATGACAGGGGGAGGTAGCGGGCCCCAAGAGACCCAGTACTTC	CASMTGGGSGPQETQYF
.	TRBV11-2	many	TRBJ1-6	TGTGCCAGCAGCTTAGGCTTTACCGGGCCCCTCCACTTT	CASSLGFTGPLHF
TRBD1	TRBV6-1	.	TRBJ1-5	TGTGCCAGCAGTCGACAGGGAGGTCAGCCCCAGCATTTT	CASSRQGGQPQHF
.	TRBV5-1	.	TRBJ2-5	TGCGCCAGCAGCCCCAACCTACAGGGTCAGGAGACCCAGTACTTC	CASSPNLQGQETQYF
.	TRBV24-1	.	TRBJ2-3	TGTGCCACCAGTGAAGGGACGGGTTGGAGCACAGATACGCAGTATTTT	CATSEGTGWSTDTQYF
TRBD2	TRBV6-2/TRBV6-3	few	TRBJ2-3	TGTGCCAGCAGTTACCTGGCGGGAGTAATCGGCACAGATACGCAGTATTTT	CASSYLAGVIGTDTQYF
.	TRBV27	many	TRBJ2-7	TGTGCCAGCAGTACACGGGTTGGACCGCAGATTCGCTACGAGCAGTACTTC	CASSTRVGPQIRYEQYF
.	TRBV20-1	few	TRBJ2-4	TGCAGTGCTAGAAGGGCGGGACGCACCAAAAACATTCAGTACTTC	CSARRAGRTKNIQYF
.	TRBV5-1	.	TRBJ1-3	TGCGCCAGCAGCTTGGGGAGGACAGCTATCTCTGGAAACACCATATATTTT	CASSLGRTAISGNTIYF
.	TRBV27	few	TRBJ2-7	TGTGCCAGCAGCCCGTTCCCGGGGGCCGGCGAGCAGTACTTC	CASSPFPGAGEQYF
TRBD1	TRBV29-1	few	TRBJ2-2	TGCAGCGTTGTCTTCCCGGGACAGTGGAAAACCGGGGAGCTGTTTTTT	CSVVFPGQWKTGELFF
.	TRBV10-3	.	TRBJ2-7	TGTGCCATCAGAAGACACGGCACCTACGAGCAGTACTTC	CAIRRHGTYEQYF
.	TRBV3-1	few	TRBJ1-1	TGTGCCAGCAGCCCTATATGGGGGGGGAACACTGAAGCTTTCTTT	CASSPIWGGNTEAFF
TRBD2	TRBV7-9	once	TRBJ2-7	TGTGCCAGCAGCTTTTCCTTTGGGGGGGAATCAACCTACGAGCAGTACTTC	CASSFSFGGESTYEQYF
TRBD1	TRBV7-2	many	TRBJ2-1	TGTGCCAGCAGCCGGGGACAGGACTACAATGAGCAGTTCTTC	CASSRGQDYNEQFF
TRBD2	TRBV11-2	many	TRBJ2-7	TGTGCCAGCAGCTTTACGGCGGGGGGGCTCCTCTCCTACGAGCAGTACTTC	CASSFTAGGLLSYEQYF
TRBD1	TRBV4-1	few	TRBJ1-4	TGCGCCAGCAGCCAAGGCAGGGGACAGCTCAATGAAAAACTGTTTTTT	CASSQGRGQLNEKLFF
TRBD1	TRBV5-1	many	TRBJ1-5	TGCGCCAGCAGCTCGACAGGGAATCAGCCCCAGCATTTT	CASSSTGNQPQHF
TRBD2	TRBV6-1	many	TRBJ2-7	TGTGCCAGCAGTCATAGACTAGCGGTTCGCTACGAGCAGTACTTC	CASSHRLAVRYEQYF
TRBD2	TRBV27	many	TRBJ2-7	TGTGCCAGCAGTATTGCGGGGGGGGCCCACGAGCAGTACTTC	CASSIAGGAHEQYF
.	TRBV20-1	few	TRBJ1-2	TGCAGTGCTTTACAGGGAGTCAGTGGCTACACCTTC	CSALQGVSGYTF
.	TRBV30	many	TRBJ1-5	TGTGCCTGGAACCCCGCCGGCGGACTTACGGGGGCCCAGCATTTT	CAWNPAGGLTGAQHF
.	TRBV6-2/TRBV6-3	.	TRBJ1-2	TGTGCCAGCAGCCCGGGGCCCGGGGAGTATGGCTACACCTTC	CASSPGPGEYGYTF
.	TRBV10-3	once	TRBJ1-1	TGTGCCATCAGTGAGGAGGCCCGGAACACTGAAGCTTTCTTT	CAISEEARNTEAFF
.	TRBV7-9	few	TRBJ2-3	TGTGCCAGCAGCTTCGGCGGTTCCACCTCTAGCACAGATACGCAGTATTTT	CASSFGGSTSSTDTQYF
.	TRBV19	.	TRBJ2-1	TGTGCCAGTAGTCAATCACAACGTGGACTGTACAATGAGCAGTTCTTC	CASSQSQRGLYNEQFF
.	TRBV14	.	TRBJ2-2	TGTGCCAGCAGCCAAGATGGGTTGTTGGCCTCGGACACCGGGGAGCTGTTTTTT	CASSQDGLLASDTGELFF
.	TRBV5-1	many	TRBJ2-3	TGCGCCAGCAGCCCGTACGCAGGGACCCTAAATACGCAGTATTTT	CASSPYAGTLNTQYF
.	TRBV30	.	TRBJ1-4	TGTGCCTGGAGTGTAAACTTAGATGAAAAACTGTTTTTT	CAWSVNLDEKLFF
TRBD1	TRBV29-1	few	TRBJ2-7	TGCAGCGTTGAGAGCCCGCGGGGACAGGGGGCGTCCTACGAGCAGTACTTC	CSVESPRGQGASYEQYF
.	TRBV28	.	TRBJ1-1	TGTGCCAGCAGTTTTGCTGGAGGAGGGCGAGCTTTCTTT	CASSFAGGGRAFF
TRBD1	TRBV28	.	TRBJ2-5	TGTGCCAGCACCCCCAAGGGGGCTTGGGAGACCCAGTACTTC	CASTPKGAWETQYF
.	TRBV4-2	.	TRBJ1-1	TGTGCCAGCAGCCCTGGGGGTTGGGCTTTCTTT	CASSPGGWAFF
TRBD1	TRBV2	many	TRBJ1-1	TGTGCCAGCAGAAGGGGGCAGACTGAAGCTTTCTTT	CASRRGQTEAFF
.	TRBV18	many	TRBJ1-1	TGTGCCAGCTCATCCAACAGCCTATCGAACACTGAAGCTTTCTTT	CASSSNSLSNTEAFF
TRBD1	TRBV18	.	TRBJ1-6	TGTGCCAGCTCTCTTGGACAGGGCCAGTTGAATTCACCCCTCCACTTT	CASSLGQGQLNSPLHF
.	TRBV2	.	TRBJ1-2	TGTGCCAGCCCGTTTACCCCTGGCTACACCTTC	CASPFTPGYTF
.	TRBV5-1	few	TRBJ2-2	TGCGCCAGCAGGCGGGACCTCCAAGTCGCCGCCGGGGAGCTGTTTTTT	CASRRDLQVAAGELFF